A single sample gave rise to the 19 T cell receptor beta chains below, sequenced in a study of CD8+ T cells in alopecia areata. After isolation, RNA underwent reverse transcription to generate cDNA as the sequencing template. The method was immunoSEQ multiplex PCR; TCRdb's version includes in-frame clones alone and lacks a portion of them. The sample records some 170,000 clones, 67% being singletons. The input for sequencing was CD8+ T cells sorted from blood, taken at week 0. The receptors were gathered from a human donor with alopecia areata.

CDR3 protein: CASSSHVDTQYF. CDR3 DNA sequence: TGTGCCAGTTCCTCGCACGTGGATACGCAGTATTTT. The chain recombines TRBV19 with TRBJ2-3; D not certain. The length of the CDR3 is 12 residues. V was clipped by 8 bases and J by 6 bases, with 12 bases between them. Per the germline V gene, CDR1 is LNHDA and CDR2 is SQIVND (reference sequence). The whole variable domain, remainder taken from reference TRBV19 and TRBJ2-3, is DGGITQSPKYLFRKEGQNVTLSCEQNLNHDAMYWYRQDPGQGLRLIYYSQIVNDFQKGDIAEGYSVSREKKESFPLTVTSAQKNPTAFYLCASSSHVDTQYFGPGTRLTVL.

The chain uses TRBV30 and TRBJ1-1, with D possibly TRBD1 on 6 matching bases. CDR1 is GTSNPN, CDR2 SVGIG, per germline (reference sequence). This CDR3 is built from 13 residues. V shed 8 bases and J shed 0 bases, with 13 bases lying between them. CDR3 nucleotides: TGTGCCGCAGGGGAGGGGATGAACACTGAAGCTTTCTTT. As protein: CAAGEGMNTEAFF.

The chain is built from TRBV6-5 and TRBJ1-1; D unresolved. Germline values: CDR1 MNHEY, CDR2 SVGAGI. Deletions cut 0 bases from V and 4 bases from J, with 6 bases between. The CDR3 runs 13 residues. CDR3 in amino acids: CASSYSQRTEAFF. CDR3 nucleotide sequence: TGTGCCAGCAGTTACTCACAGCGCACTGAAGCTTTCTTT.

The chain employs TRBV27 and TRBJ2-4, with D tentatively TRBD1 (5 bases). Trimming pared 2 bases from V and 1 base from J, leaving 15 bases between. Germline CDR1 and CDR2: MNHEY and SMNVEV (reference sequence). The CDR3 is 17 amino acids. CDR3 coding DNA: TGTGCCAGCAGTTTAAATCCCTCAGGGAAGGCCAAAAACATTCAGTACTTC. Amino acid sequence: CASSLNPSGKAKNIQYF.

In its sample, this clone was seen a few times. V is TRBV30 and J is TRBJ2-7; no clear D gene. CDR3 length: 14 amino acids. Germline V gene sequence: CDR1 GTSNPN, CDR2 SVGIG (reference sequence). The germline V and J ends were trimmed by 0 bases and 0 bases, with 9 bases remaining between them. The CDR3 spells CAWSVGPRSYEQYF. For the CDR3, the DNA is TGTGCCTGGAGTGTTGGGCCCCGCTCCTACGAGCAGTACTTC.

In DNA, the CDR3 is TGCGCCAGCAGCCATCCGGGGGCTAGAGAGACCCAGTACTTC. This sequence encodes CASSHPGARETQYF. The genes are TRBV4-1 and TRBJ2-5; perhaps D is TRBD1 or TRBD2 (6 bases each). CDR3 length equals 14 residues. Between the trimmed V and J ends, which lost 3 bases and 4 bases, there was a span of 12 bases. Germline V gives CDR1 MGHRA, CDR2 YSYEKL.

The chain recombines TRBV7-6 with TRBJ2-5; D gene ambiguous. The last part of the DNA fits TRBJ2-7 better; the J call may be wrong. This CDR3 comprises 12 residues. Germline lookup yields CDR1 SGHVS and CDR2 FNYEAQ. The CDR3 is CASSFDRDEQYF. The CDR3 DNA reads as TGTGCCAGCAGCTTCGACCGAGACGAGCAGTACTTC.

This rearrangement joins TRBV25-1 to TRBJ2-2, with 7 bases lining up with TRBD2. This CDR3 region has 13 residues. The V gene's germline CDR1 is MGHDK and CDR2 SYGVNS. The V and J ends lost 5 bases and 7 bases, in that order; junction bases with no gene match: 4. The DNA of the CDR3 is TGTGCCAGCAGTACGGGGGGTGGCGGGGAGCTGTTTTTT. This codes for CASSTGGGGELFF. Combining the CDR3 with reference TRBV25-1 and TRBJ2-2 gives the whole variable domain EADIYQTPRYLVIGTGKKITLECSQTMGHDKMYWYQQDPGMELHLIHYSYGVNSTEKGDLSSESTVSRIRTEHFPLTLESARPSHTSQYLCASSTGGGGELFFGEGSRLTVL.

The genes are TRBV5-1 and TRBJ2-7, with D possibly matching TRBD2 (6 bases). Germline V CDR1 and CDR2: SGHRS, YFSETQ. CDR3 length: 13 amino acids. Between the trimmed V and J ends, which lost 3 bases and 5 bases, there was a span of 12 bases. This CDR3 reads CASSSEGFDEQYF. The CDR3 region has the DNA TGCGCCAGCAGCTCGGAGGGGTTCGACGAGCAGTACTTC.

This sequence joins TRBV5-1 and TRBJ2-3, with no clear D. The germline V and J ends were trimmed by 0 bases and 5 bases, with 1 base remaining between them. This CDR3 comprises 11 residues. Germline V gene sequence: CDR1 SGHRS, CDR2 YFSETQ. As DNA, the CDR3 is TGCGCCAGCAGCTTGGGAGATACGCAGTATTTT. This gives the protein CASSLGDTQYF.

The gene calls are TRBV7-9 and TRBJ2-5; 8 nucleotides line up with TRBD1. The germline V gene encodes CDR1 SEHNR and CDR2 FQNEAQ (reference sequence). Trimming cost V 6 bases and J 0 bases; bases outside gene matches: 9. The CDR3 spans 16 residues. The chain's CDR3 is CASRFTGGSYQETQYF. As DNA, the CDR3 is TGTGCCAGCAGATTTACAGGGGGATCGTACCAAGAGACCCAGTACTTC.

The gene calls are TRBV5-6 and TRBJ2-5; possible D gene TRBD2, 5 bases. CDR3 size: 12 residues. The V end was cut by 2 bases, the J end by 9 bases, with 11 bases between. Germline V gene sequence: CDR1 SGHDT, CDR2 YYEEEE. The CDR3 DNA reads TGTGCCAGCAGCTTTACCCTCGGGGCCCAGTACTTC. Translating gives CASSFTLGAQYF.

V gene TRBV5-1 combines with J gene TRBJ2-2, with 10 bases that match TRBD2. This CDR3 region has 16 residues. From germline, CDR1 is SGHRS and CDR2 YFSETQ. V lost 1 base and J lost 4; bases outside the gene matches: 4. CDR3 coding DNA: TGCGCCAGCAGCTTGCCTAGCGGGGGAACCACCGGGGAGCTGTTTTTT. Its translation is CASSLPSGGTTGELFF.

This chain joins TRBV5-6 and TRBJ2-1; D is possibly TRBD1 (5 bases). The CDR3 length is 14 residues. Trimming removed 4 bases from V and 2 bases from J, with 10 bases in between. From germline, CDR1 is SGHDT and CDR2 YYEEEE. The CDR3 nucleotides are TGTGCCAGCAGCACGACAGTGACCTACAATGAGCAGTTCTTC. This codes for CASSTTVTYNEQFF.

CDR3 sequence reads: CASSPPLHF. CDR3 nucleotide sequence: TGTGCCAGCAGCCCCCCCCTCCACTTT. V usage is TRBV7-9 and J usage is TRBJ1-6, with D uncertain. This CDR3 is built from 9 residues. The V gene's germline CDR1 is SEHNR and CDR2 FQNEAQ (reference sequence). Between the trimmed V and J ends, which lost 5 bases and 13 bases, there was a span of 3 bases. The variable domain in full, completed from reference TRBV7-9 and TRBJ1-6, reads DTGVSQNPRHKITKRGQNVTFRCDPISEHNRLYWYRQTLGQGPEFLTYFQNEAQLEKSRLLSDRFSAERPKGSFSTLEIQRTEQGDSAMYLCASSPPLHFGNGTRLTVT.

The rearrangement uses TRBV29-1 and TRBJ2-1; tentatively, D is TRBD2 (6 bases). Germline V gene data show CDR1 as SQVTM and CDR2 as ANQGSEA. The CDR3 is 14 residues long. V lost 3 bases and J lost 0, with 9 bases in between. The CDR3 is CSVEGGISYNEQFF. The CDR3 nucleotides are TGCAGCGTTGAGGGGGGAATCTCCTACAATGAGCAGTTCTTC.

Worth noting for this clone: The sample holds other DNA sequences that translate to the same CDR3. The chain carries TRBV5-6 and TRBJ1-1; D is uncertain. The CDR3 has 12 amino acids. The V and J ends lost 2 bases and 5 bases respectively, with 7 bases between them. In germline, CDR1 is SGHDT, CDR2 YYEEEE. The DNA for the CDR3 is TGTGCCAGCAGCTTAGGGAGGACTGAAGCTTTCTTT. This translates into CASSLGRTEAFF.

CDR3 sequence: CASSSDRGMGQPQHF. CDR3 bases: TGTGCCAGCAGCAGCGACAGGGGGATGGGTCAGCCCCAGCATTTT. The J gene is TRBJ1-5, the V gene TRBV5-6, with 9 bases fitting TRBD1. This CDR3 is 15 amino acids long. The V gene's germline CDR1 is SGHDT and CDR2 YYEEEE. Trimming at V came to 4 bases and at J to 6 bases, leaving 8 bases not matched to a gene.

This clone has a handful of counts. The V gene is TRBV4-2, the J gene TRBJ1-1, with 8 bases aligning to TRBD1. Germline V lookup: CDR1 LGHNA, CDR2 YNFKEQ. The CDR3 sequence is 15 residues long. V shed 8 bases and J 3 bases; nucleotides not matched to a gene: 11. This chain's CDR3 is CASLKQGARDTEAFF. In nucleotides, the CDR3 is TGTGCCAGCCTCAAGCAGGGGGCGAGGGACACTGAAGCTTTCTTT.